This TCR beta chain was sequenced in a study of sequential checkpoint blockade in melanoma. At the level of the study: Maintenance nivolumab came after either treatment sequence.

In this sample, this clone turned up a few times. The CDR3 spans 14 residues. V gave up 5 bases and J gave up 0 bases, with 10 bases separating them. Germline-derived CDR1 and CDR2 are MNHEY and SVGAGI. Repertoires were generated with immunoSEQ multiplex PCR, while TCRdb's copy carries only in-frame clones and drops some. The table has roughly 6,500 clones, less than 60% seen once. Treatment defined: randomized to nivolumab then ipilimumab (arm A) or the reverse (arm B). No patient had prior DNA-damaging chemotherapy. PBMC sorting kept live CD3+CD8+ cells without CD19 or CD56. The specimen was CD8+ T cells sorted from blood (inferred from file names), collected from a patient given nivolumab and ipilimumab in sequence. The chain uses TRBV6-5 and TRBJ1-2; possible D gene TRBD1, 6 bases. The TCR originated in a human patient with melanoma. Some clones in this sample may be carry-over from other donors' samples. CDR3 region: CASSVQGANYGYTF. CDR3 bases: TGTGCCAGCAGTGTACAGGGAGCTAACTATGGCTACACCTTC.